These 32 T cell receptor beta chains share one sample of origin, sequenced in a study of post-analysis software for immune sequencing data. These receptors' targets are unknown. Built from TCR beta cDNA, the libraries had unique molecular identifiers in them. TCRdb used MiXCR to reprocess the PCR reads, holding one entry per CDR3 protein. The repertoire holds approximately 730,000 distinct CDR3 sequences, with roughly 50% as singletons. The study, taken as a whole, reports: With TRBV5-6, TRBV5-1 and TRBV20-1 included, a handful of TRBV segments were more frequent in patients than in controls.

The specimen sequenced was blood. The receptors were gathered from a girl under 18 with multiple sclerosis.

V is TRBV7-9 and J is TRBJ2-1, with 8 bases fitting TRBD2. Germline V lookup: CDR1 SEHNR, CDR2 FQNEAQ (reference sequence). The CDR3 is made up of 14 amino acids. The J segment lost 3 bases and the V segment lost 5 bases, leaving 3 bases of the junction unmatched. CDR3 residues: CASSPLADYNEQFF. The CDR3 DNA sequence: TGTGCCAGCAGCCCACTAGCGGACTACAATGAGCAGTTCTTC.

The chain uses TRBV27 and TRBJ2-6; 7 nucleotides match TRBD1. J was trimmed by 4 bases and V by 6 bases; bases with no gene match: 9. This CDR3 spans 16 amino acids. Germline CDR1 and CDR2: MNHEY and SMNVEV (reference sequence). In DNA form, the CDR3 reads TGTGCCAGCAGGAAATCAGGGGGTACGGGGGCCAACGTCCTGACTTTC. Its protein is CASRKSGGTGANVLTF.

The chain recombines TRBV5-1 with TRBJ2-1; 14 nucleotides align to TRBD2. Germline CDR1 reads SGHRS; CDR2 reads YFSETQ. The CDR3 is 17 amino acids. With 0 bases clipped from V and 9 bases from J, the junction kept 8 bases outside the gene matches. CDR3 amino acids: CASSLAIGTSGRGEQFF. The CDR3 region has the DNA TGCGCCAGCAGCTTGGCGATTGGGACTAGCGGGAGAGGTGAGCAGTTCTTC.

The gene calls are TRBV5-5 and TRBJ2-3; D not resolved. The CDR3 has 15 residues. CDR1 is SGHKS, CDR2 YYEKEE, per germline (reference sequence). V dropped 5 bases and J dropped 1 base, with 14 bases sitting between them. This CDR3 is CASRWKGQGTDTQYF. CDR3 in DNA: TGTGCCAGCAGGTGGAAGGGCCAAGGCACAGATACGCAGTATTTT. The full variable domain, in which reference TRBV5-5 and TRBJ2-3 provide the parts outside the CDR3, is DAGVTQSPTHLIKTRGQQVTLRCSPISGHKSVSWYQQVLGQGPQFIFQYYEKEERGRGNFPDRFSARQFPNYSSELNVNALLLGDSALYLCASRWKGQGTDTQYFGPGTRLTVL.

The chain employs TRBV11-2 and TRBJ1-1; the match to TRBD1 covers 7 bases. The CDR3 is 15 amino acids. Trimming removed 5 bases from V and 1 base from J; junction bases left unmatched: 7. Per germline, CDR1 SGHAT and CDR2 FQNNGV. CDR3 bases: TGTGCCAGCAGCCTCCTGACAGGGTCGAACACTGAAGCTTTCTTT. Encoded protein: CASSLLTGSNTEAFF.

The chain combines TRBV12-3 or TRBV12-4 with TRBJ2-1; 9 bases agree with TRBD2. The CDR3 is made up of 17 amino acids. With V trimmed by 6 bases and J by 1 base, 10 bases remained unmatched. CDR3 nucleotides: TGTGCCAGCAGCCCGAGTCCTAGCGGGGAATCCTACAATGAGCAGTTCTTC. Encoded protein: CASSPSPSGESYNEQFF.

About this clonotype: One junction end disagrees with the germline gene, perhaps due to a read error. The chain links TRBV7-9 to TRBJ2-4, with 11 nucleotides matching TRBD1. The closer fit of TRBJ2-7 to the DNA end suggests the J call may be wrong. CDR3 length: 16 residues. Per the germline V gene, CDR1 is SEHNR and CDR2 is FQNEAQ (reference sequence). CDR3 loop: CVSSLTGTGGAYEQYF. CDR3 coding DNA: TGTGTCAGCAGCTTGACCGGGACAGGGGGAGCTTACGAGCAGTACTTC.

This clonotype has more than one count but fewer than ten. The chain carries TRBV10-3 and TRBJ2-1, with a weak D call TRBD2 (5 bases). V was cut by 3 bases and J by 6 bases, with 12 bases left in between. The CDR3 totals 14 residues. Germline values: CDR1 ENHRY, CDR2 SYGVKD. In DNA form, the CDR3 reads TGTGCCATCAGTGATTCGACTAAGGGCAATGAGCAGTTCTTC. Protein product: CAISDSTKGNEQFF.

This clonotype appeared many times. The V gene is TRBV29-1, the J gene TRBJ2-7; 9 bases align to TRBD1. The CDR3 extends over 12 amino acids. Germline CDR1 reads SQVTM; CDR2 reads ANQGSEA. The V segment lost 7 bases and the J segment 6 bases; nucleotides outside the gene matches: 7. The CDR3: CSGQDRGFEQYF. CDR3 bases: TGCAGCGGCCAGGACAGGGGTTTCGAGCAGTACTTC.

The chain has TRBV7-9 and TRBJ1-4; 7 nucleotides align to TRBD1. V lost 6 bases, J lost 2 bases, and 6 bases stayed unmatched. This CDR3 region has 15 residues. Germline CDR1 SEHNR, CDR2 FQNEAQ (reference sequence). CDR3 DNA sequence: TGTGCCAGCAGACCACCGGGACAGACTAATGAAAAACTGTTTTTT. Protein sequence: CASRPPGQTNEKLFF.

The chain joins TRBV12-3 or TRBV12-4 to TRBJ2-1; 11 nucleotides align to TRBD2. This CDR3 region has 16 residues. With V trimmed by 5 bases and J by 7 bases, 10 bases remained unmatched. CDR3 sequence reads: CASSPSTSGTSNEQFF. As DNA, the CDR3 is TGTGCCAGCAGTCCGTCGACTAGCGGGACGTCAAATGAGCAGTTCTTC.

The V call is TRBV5-1, the J call TRBJ2-3; 8 bases are a match to TRBD2. This CDR3 contains 15 residues. Germline V gene sequence: CDR1 SGHRS, CDR2 YFSETQ. J gave up 5 bases and V 2 bases, and 7 bases lay outside the gene matches. CDR3: CASSFGLAGGDTQYF. In nucleotides, the CDR3 is TGCGCCAGCAGCTTCGGACTAGCTGGGGGAGATACGCAGTATTTT. The full variable domain, in which reference TRBV5-1 and TRBJ2-3 provide the parts outside the CDR3, is KAGVTQTPRYLIKTRGQQVTLSCSPISGHRSVSWYQQTPGQGLQFLFEYFSETQRNKGNFPGRFSGRQFSNSRSEMNVSTLELGDSALYLCASSFGLAGGDTQYFGPGTRLTVL.

J is TRBJ1-5 and V is TRBV24-1, with D perhaps matching TRBD1 (6 bases). Per the germline V gene, CDR1 is KGHDR and CDR2 is SFDVKD. Between the trimmed V and J ends, which lost 9 bases and 4 bases, there was a span of 9 bases. The CDR3 is made up of 12 amino acids. CDR3 loop: CATSDRNQPQHF. As DNA, the CDR3 is TGTGCCACCTCGGACAGAAATCAGCCCCAGCATTTT.

This chain joins TRBV6-5 and TRBJ2-3, with D hard to call. Germline V gene data show CDR1 as MNHEY and CDR2 as SVGAGI. V was clipped by 6 bases and J by 5 bases, with 12 bases between them. The CDR3 is 13 residues long. CDR3 in DNA: TGTGCCAGCAGCCGAGGCTTAGGAGATACGCAGTATTTT. It yields the protein CASSRGLGDTQYF.

This clonotype has more than one count but fewer than ten. CDR3 DNA: TGTGCCAGCAGTTACAGAGGTGGGCGGGGGGCCTACGAGCAGTACTTC. Its protein product is CASSYRGGRGAYEQYF. This chain joins TRBV6-5 and TRBJ2-7; 8 bases agree with TRBD2. The CDR3 length is 16 residues. In germline, CDR1 is MNHEY, CDR2 SVGAGI. After removal of 2 bases from V and 2 bases from J, the junction contained 8 bases not matched to a gene.

The chain couples TRBV29-1 to TRBJ2-1, with D perhaps matching TRBD2 (6 bases). V lost 7 bases and J lost 8, with 18 bases in between. This CDR3 spans 13 amino acids. Germline V lookup: CDR1 SQVTM, CDR2 ANQGSEA. As DNA, the CDR3 is TGCAGCGGTACTAGCCTGGTTGGGTATGAGCAGTTCTTC. This sequence encodes CSGTSLVGYEQFF.

CDR3: CASRPPPPWNEKLFF. The CDR3 bases are TGTGCCAGCAGACCCCCACCGCCATGGAATGAAAAACTGTTTTTT. The chain carries TRBV7-2 and TRBJ1-4; no firm D call. This CDR3 region has 15 residues. CDR1 is SGHTA, CDR2 FQGNSA, per germline. V shed 6 bases and J shed 5 bases, with 16 bases lying between them.

The V and J genes are TRBV20-1 and TRBJ1-4, with 7 bases identical to TRBD1. Looked up from germline, CDR1 is DFQATT and CDR2 is SNEGSKA (reference sequence). V lost 2 bases and J lost 5; bases outside the gene matches: 2. This CDR3 spans 13 amino acids. The CDR3 coding sequence is TGCAGTGCTAGAACGACAGGGAATGAAAAACTGTTTTTT. Translated, it gives CSARTTGNEKLFF.

The rearrangement uses TRBV20-1 and TRBJ2-1; tentative D call: TRBD2 (6 bases). Germline CDR1 reads DFQATT; CDR2 reads SNEGSKA (reference sequence). Deletions cut 3 bases from V and 9 bases from J, with 18 bases between. The CDR3 loop spans 14 amino acids. CDR3 protein: CSASLRLGWGEQFF. The DNA of the CDR3 is TGCAGTGCTAGCCTGAGACTAGGGTGGGGTGAGCAGTTCTTC.

This clonotype was observed a few times. The V gene is TRBV7-9, the J gene TRBJ2-3; 7 nucleotides align to TRBD1. V shed 6 bases, J shed 1 base, and the junction held 7 bases outside the gene matches. CDR1 is SEHNR and CDR2 is FQNEAQ in the germline V gene (reference sequence). The CDR3 loop spans 15 amino acids. The CDR3 nucleotides read TGTGCCAGCAGAGCGGTGGACAGGCGCACAGATACGCAGTATTTT. Its translation: CASRAVDRRTDTQYF. The full variable domain, with the rest looked up from reference TRBV7-9 and TRBJ2-3, is DTGVSQNPRHKITKRGQNVTFRCDPISEHNRLYWYRQTLGQGPEFLTYFQNEAQLEKSRLLSDRFSAERPKGSFSTLEIQRTEQGDSAMYLCASRAVDRRTDTQYFGPGTRLTVL.

This clonotype has just a few counts. The gene calls are TRBV6-2 or TRBV6-3 and TRBJ2-7; 7 bases agree with TRBD2. The CDR3 length is 14 residues. CDR1 MNHEY and CDR2 SVGEGT come from the germline V gene. Unmatched junction bases numbered 10, after V lost 7 bases and J lost 4 bases. CDR3 amino acids: CASNLERGLYEQYF. CDR3 nucleotide sequence: TGTGCCAGCAATTTGGAGCGGGGTCTTTACGAGCAGTACTTC.

In its sample, this clonotype was seen a few times. V gene TRBV20-1 combines with J gene TRBJ1-2, with D hard to call. The germline CDR1 and CDR2 sequences are DFQATT and SNEGSKA (reference sequence). V was clipped by 3 bases and J by 8 bases, with 13 bases between them. The CDR3 is 12 amino acids. CDR3 amino acids: CSASSAEGGYTF. Here the CDR3 DNA reads TGCAGTGCTAGTTCGGCTGAAGGGGGCTACACCTTC.

This clonotype showed up just a few times. V and J are TRBV12-3 or TRBV12-4 and TRBJ1-5; TRBD1 aligns across 7 bases. The J segment lost 1 base and the V segment lost 6 bases, leaving 6 bases of the junction unmatched. The CDR3 has 15 amino acids. As DNA, the CDR3 is TGTGCCAGCAGCGACAGGGCTGGGAGCAATCAGCCCCAGCATTTT. Its protein product is CASSDRAGSNQPQHF.

This chain connects TRBV10-3 to TRBJ2-4; 8 nucleotides align to TRBD2. The CDR3 length is 16 residues. Germline lookup yields CDR1 ENHRY and CDR2 SYGVKD. Trimming removed 4 bases from V and 1 base from J; junction bases left unmatched: 6. The CDR3: CAISVGREGAKNIQYF. In DNA, the CDR3 is TGTGCCATCAGTGTTGGACGGGAGGGTGCCAAAAACATTCAGTACTTC.

The CDR3 sequence: CSARPPWDPNEQFF. For the CDR3, the DNA is TGCAGTGCTCGCCCCCCTTGGGACCCCAATGAGCAGTTCTTC. The chain is built from TRBV20-1 and TRBJ2-1; either TRBD1 or TRBD2 may supply D (5 bases each). Germline CDR1 reads DFQATT; CDR2 reads SNEGSKA (reference sequence). V lost 5 bases and J lost 6, with 17 bases in between. This CDR3 comprises 14 residues.

The chain employs TRBV7-8 and TRBJ2-1; tentative D call: TRBD1 (7 bases). This CDR3 is built from 17 residues. Germline values: CDR1 SGHVS, CDR2 FQNEAQ. V was trimmed by 5 bases and J by 0 bases, leaving 17 bases between them. CDR3 sequence reads: CASSPGRGRGSYNEQFF. CDR3 bases: TGTGCCAGCAGCCCCGGTAGGGGGCGGGGCTCCTACAATGAGCAGTTCTTC.

The sample holds a few counts of this clonotype. The CDR3 loop is CASRTPGLARSYEQYF. The CDR3 coding sequence is TGTGCCAGCAGGACCCCAGGGCTAGCTAGGTCCTACGAGCAGTACTTC. V and J are TRBV28 and TRBJ2-7; D may be TRBD1 or TRBD2 (5 bases each). CDR1 is MDHEN and CDR2 is SYDVKM in the germline V gene. V was pared by 6 bases and J by 1 base, with 19 bases between. This CDR3 has 16 residues.

V is TRBV4-1 and J is TRBJ2-3; no firm D call. The CDR3 is made up of 15 amino acids. Germline-derived CDR1 and CDR2 are MGHRA and YSYEKL. Trimming pared 4 bases from V and 0 bases from J, leaving 11 bases between. CDR3 protein: CASSLMAQSTDTQYF. The DNA for the CDR3 is TGCGCCAGCAGCCTTATGGCCCAGAGCACAGATACGCAGTATTTT.

CDR3 loop: CASSYGQPLYEQYF. The CDR3 nucleotides read TGTGCCAGCAGTTACGGCCAACCCCTCTACGAGCAGTACTTC. This chain uses TRBV6-2 or TRBV6-3 with TRBJ2-7; no definite D call. The CDR3 sequence is 14 residues long. The germline V and J ends were trimmed by 2 bases and 3 bases, with 11 bases remaining between them. Germline loops: CDR1 MNHEY, CDR2 SVGEGT.

The chain uses TRBV7-2 and TRBJ2-1; weak D call: TRBD2 (7 bases). TRBJ2-7 matches the DNA end more closely, so the J call is doubtful. The CDR3 has 15 residues. The germline CDR1 and CDR2 sequences are SGHTA and FQGNSA. The CDR3 loop reads CASSLGAGVTREQYF. CDR3 coding DNA: TGTGCCAGCAGCTTGGGGGCGGGAGTAACGAGGGAGCAGTACTTC.

The CDR3: CASSHWTGDSGYTF. DNA for the CDR3: TGTGCCAGCAGCCACTGGACAGGGGATTCCGGCTACACCTTC. This chain joins TRBV3-1 and TRBJ1-2, with 9 bases lining up with TRBD1. There are 14 residues in the CDR3. V lost 3 bases to trimming and J lost 8 bases; unmatched junction nucleotides: 7. Germline V gene data show CDR1 as LGHDT and CDR2 as YNNKEL (reference sequence).

This clonotype was seen more than once but under ten times. The V gene is TRBV12-3 or TRBV12-4, the J gene TRBJ2-7; weak D call: TRBD2 (6 bases). CDR3 size: 14 residues. V dropped 3 bases and J dropped 3 bases, with 12 bases sitting between them. This CDR3 reads CASSLGGALYEQYF. CDR3 nucleotide sequence: TGTGCCAGCAGTTTGGGAGGAGCCCTCTACGAGCAGTACTTC.